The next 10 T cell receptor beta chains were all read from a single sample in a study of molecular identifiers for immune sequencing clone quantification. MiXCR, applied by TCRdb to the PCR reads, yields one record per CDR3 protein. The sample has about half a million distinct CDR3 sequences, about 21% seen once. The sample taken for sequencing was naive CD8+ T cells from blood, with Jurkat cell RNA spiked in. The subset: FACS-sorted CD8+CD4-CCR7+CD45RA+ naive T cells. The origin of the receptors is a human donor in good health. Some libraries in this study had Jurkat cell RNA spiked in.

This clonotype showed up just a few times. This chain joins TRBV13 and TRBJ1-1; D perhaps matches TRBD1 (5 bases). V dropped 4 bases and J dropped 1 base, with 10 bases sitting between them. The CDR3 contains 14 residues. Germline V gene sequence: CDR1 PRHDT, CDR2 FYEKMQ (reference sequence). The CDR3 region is CASSSSDRNTEAFF. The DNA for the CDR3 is TGTGCCAGCAGCTCGAGTGACAGGAACACTGAAGCTTTCTTT.

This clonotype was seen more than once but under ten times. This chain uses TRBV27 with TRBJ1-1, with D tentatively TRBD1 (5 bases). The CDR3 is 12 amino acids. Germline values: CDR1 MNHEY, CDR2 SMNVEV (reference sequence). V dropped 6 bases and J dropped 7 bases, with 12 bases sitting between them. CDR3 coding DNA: TGTGCCAGCAGAGGGACCCCTGGTGAAGCTTTCTTT. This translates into CASRGTPGEAFF.

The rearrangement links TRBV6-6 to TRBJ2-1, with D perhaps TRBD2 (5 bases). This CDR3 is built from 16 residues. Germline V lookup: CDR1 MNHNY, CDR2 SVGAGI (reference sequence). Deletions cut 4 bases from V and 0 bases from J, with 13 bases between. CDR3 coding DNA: TGTGCCAGCAGTTTTTATGCTAGCAGCTCCTACAATGAGCAGTTCTTC. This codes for CASSFYASSSYNEQFF.

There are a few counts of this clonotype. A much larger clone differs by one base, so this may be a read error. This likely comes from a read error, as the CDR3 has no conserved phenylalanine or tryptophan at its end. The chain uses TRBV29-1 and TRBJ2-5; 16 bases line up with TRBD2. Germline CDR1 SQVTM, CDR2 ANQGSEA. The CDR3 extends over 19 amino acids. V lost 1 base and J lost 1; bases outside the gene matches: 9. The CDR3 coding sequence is TGCAGCGTTGAAGTCGGGACTAGCGGGAGGGCCCAGTCCCAAGAGACCCAGTACTCC. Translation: CSVEVGTSGRAQSQETQYS.

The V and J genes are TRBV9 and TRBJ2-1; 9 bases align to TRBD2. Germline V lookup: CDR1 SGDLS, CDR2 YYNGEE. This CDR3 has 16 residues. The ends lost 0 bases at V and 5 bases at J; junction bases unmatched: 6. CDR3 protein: CASSVARIAGDNEQFF. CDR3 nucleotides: TGTGCCAGCAGCGTAGCTCGGATAGCGGGGGACAATGAGCAGTTCTTC.

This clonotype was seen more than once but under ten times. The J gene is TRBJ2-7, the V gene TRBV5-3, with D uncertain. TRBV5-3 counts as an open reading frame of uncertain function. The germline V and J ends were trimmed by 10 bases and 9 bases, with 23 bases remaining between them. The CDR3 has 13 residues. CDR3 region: CAGRITGGFGQYF. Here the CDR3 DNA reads TGTGCCGGCAGGATCACCGGTGGCTTCGGGCAGTACTTC.

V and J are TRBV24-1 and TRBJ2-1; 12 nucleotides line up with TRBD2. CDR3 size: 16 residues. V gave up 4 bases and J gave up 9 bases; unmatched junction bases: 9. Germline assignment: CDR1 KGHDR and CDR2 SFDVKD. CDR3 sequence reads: CATSDELAGGNSEQFF. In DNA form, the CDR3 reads TGTGCCACCAGTGACGAACTAGCGGGAGGAAACAGTGAGCAGTTCTTC.

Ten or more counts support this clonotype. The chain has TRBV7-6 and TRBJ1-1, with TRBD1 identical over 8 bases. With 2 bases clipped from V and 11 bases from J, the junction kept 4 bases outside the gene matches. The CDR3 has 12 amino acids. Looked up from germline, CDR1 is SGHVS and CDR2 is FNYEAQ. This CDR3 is CASSLSGQEAFF. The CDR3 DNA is TGTGCCAGCAGCTTATCGGGACAGGAGGCTTTCTTT.

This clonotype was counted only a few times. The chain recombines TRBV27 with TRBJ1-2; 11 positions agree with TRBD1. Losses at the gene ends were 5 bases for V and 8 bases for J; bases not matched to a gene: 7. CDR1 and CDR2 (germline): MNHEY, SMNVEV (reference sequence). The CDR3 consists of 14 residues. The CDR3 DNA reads TGTGCCAGCAGTCCCGGGACAGGGGGTAAAGGCTACACCTTC. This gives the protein CASSPGTGGKGYTF.

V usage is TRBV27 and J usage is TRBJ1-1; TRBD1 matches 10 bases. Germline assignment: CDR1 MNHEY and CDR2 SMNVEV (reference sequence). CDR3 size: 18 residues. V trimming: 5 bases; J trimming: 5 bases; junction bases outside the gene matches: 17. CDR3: CASSLLPRQGAMVTEAFF. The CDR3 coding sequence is TGTGCCAGCAGTCTTCTACCCAGACAGGGGGCAATGGTAACTGAAGCTTTCTTT.